Each of the 16 T cell receptor beta chains below was sequenced from the same sample in a study of Tregs in tolerant kidney transplant recipients. Clones were sequenced by immunoSEQ multiplex PCR, and TCRdb holds only the in-frame ones, with some missing. Altogether fewer than 65,000 clones are present, approximately 85% being singletons, with the ten largest covering 2.1%. The specimen was Tregs from blood, collected before the transplant. Receptor source: a human donor who received a combined kidney and bone marrow transplant.

V is TRBV7-2 and J is TRBJ2-2; D may match TRBD1 or TRBD2 (6 bases each). The V and J ends lost 5 bases and 5 bases respectively, with 15 bases between them. Germline values: CDR1 SGHTA, CDR2 FQGNSA. The CDR3 spans 15 residues. CDR3 DNA: TGTGCCAGCAGCCCCCGACAGGCGGGGACCGGGGAGCTGTTTTTT. Translation gives CASSPRQAGTGELFF.

V usage is TRBV7-2 and J usage is TRBJ2-3, with D possibly being TRBD1 or TRBD2 (6 bases each). This CDR3 is built from 16 residues. Germline V gives CDR1 SGHTA, CDR2 FQGNSA. V was clipped by 2 bases and J by 2 bases, with 14 bases between them. CDR3 coding DNA: TGTGCCAGCAGCTTACGGCTGGGGGGCCTCACAGATACGCAGTATTTT. Amino acids: CASSLRLGGLTDTQYF.

This chain connects TRBV6-5 to TRBJ1-2; D unclear. Germline CDR1 is MNHEY and CDR2 is SVGAGI. The V gene lost 7 bases and the J gene lost 4 bases, with 13 bases spanning the gap. The CDR3 loop spans 13 amino acids. The CDR3 is CASNFDKLYGYTF. The CDR3 DNA is TGTGCCAGCAACTTCGACAAGCTCTATGGCTACACCTTC.

The chain recombines TRBV30 with TRBJ2-4; weak D call: TRBD2 (7 bases). The CDR3 loop spans 17 amino acids. V was clipped by 3 bases and J by 0 bases, with 18 bases between them. Looked up from germline, CDR1 is GTSNPN and CDR2 is SVGIG (reference sequence). CDR3 residues: CAWRARGGGVAKNIQYF. CDR3 DNA sequence: TGTGCCTGGAGGGCAAGGGGAGGGGGGGTAGCCAAAAACATTCAGTACTTC.

This clone was recorded only once. An end of the junction differs from the germline gene, which may be a read error. The V call is TRBV4-1, the J call TRBJ2-5; perhaps TRBD1 as D (5 bases). This CDR3 is built from 12 residues. The germline V gene has CDR1 MGHRA and CDR2 YSYEKL. CDR3 nucleotide sequence: TGCGCCAGCAGCCAAGTTAAGGGGCCCAAACACTTC. Its protein is CASSQVKGPKHF.

The chain is built from TRBV6-4 and TRBJ2-3, with 8 bases that match TRBD1. The CDR3 contains 15 residues. The germline V gene encodes CDR1 MRHNA and CDR2 SNTAGT. Trimming at V came to 7 bases and at J to 2 bases, leaving 8 bases not matched to a gene. The CDR3 sequence is CASKEQGVLTDTQYF. DNA of the CDR3: TGTGCCAGCAAGGAACAGGGGGTACTCACAGATACGCAGTATTTT.

The rearrangement links TRBV6-1 to TRBJ1-5; D call uncertain. Trimming took 5 bases from V and 9 from J, leaving 8 bases between them. CDR3 length: 11 amino acids. Germline lookup yields CDR1 MNHNS and CDR2 SASEGT. CDR3 in amino acids: CASSYLGPQHF. The CDR3 DNA sequence: TGTGCCAGCAGTTACCTAGGGCCCCAGCATTTT.

The chain combines TRBV4-1 with TRBJ1-2, with D tentatively TRBD1 (6 bases). The CDR3 spans 14 residues. From germline, CDR1 is MGHRA and CDR2 YSYEKL. Trimming stripped 1 base from V and 6 bases from J, with 12 bases between. CDR3 DNA: TGCGCCAGCAGCCAAGTAACGGGGGCAAATGGCTACACCTTC. This encodes CASSQVTGANGYTF.

The V and J genes are TRBV4-3 and TRBJ2-1; D might be TRBD2 (5 bases). CDR3 length: 17 amino acids. The germline V gene encodes CDR1 LGHNA and CDR2 YSLEER. Trimming took 0 bases from V and 8 from J, leaving 20 bases between them. In DNA, the CDR3 is TGCGCCAGCAGCCAAGATCGGGCGGGTACCCCCAGGCATGAGCAGTTCTTC. Translation: CASSQDRAGTPRHEQFF.

V is TRBV6-5 and J is TRBJ1-2; 9 bases are shared with TRBD1. The CDR3 spans 13 residues. Looked up from germline, CDR1 is MNHEY and CDR2 is SVGAGI. V gave up 4 bases and J gave up 7 bases; unmatched junction bases: 4. CDR3 loop: CASSSDRGAGYTF. CDR3 bases: TGTGCCAGCAGTTCGGACAGGGGAGCTGGCTACACCTTC.

V usage is TRBV6-6 and J usage is TRBJ1-1; D is possibly TRBD1 (6 bases). CDR1 MNHNY and CDR2 SVGAGI come from the germline V gene (reference sequence). V was pared by 6 bases and J by 6 bases, with 14 bases between. The CDR3 runs to 13 residues. The CDR3 protein is CASREQGGPEAFF. The DNA for the CDR3 is TGTGCCAGCAGGGAACAGGGAGGCCCTGAAGCTTTCTTT.

The chain combines TRBV4-1 with TRBJ2-1; the D gene is possibly TRBD1 (5 bases). CDR1 is MGHRA and CDR2 is YSYEKL in the germline V gene. This CDR3 has 15 amino acids. Trimming took off 0 bases at V and 6 bases at J, with 12 bases between the two ends. The CDR3 DNA reads as TGCGCCAGCAGCCAAGATAGGGGCCCGGGCAATGAGCAGTTCTTC. This sequence encodes CASSQDRGPGNEQFF.

The V and J genes are TRBV28 and TRBJ2-5; possibly TRBD1 or TRBD2 for D (6 bases each). The CDR3 is made up of 13 amino acids. Trimming removed 7 bases at V and 5 bases at J, with 14 bases between. Germline CDR1 and CDR2: MDHEN and SYDVKM. The CDR3 bases are TGTGCCAGCAATAGGGGGGCCGGGGAGACCCAGTACTTC. Residues: CASNRGAGETQYF.

The V gene is TRBV9, the J gene TRBJ1-3, with 7 nucleotides matching TRBD1. Germline lookup yields CDR1 SGDLS and CDR2 YYNGEE. CDR3 size: 17 residues. Unmatched junction bases numbered 12, after V lost 4 bases and J lost 2 bases. The CDR3 is CASSPRGYQGTGNTIYF. The DNA for the CDR3 is TGTGCCAGCAGCCCCAGGGGGTACCAGGGGACTGGAAACACCATATATTTT.

V usage is TRBV18 and J usage is TRBJ2-6; 7 bases line up with TRBD1. The CDR3 contains 19 residues. Germline values: CDR1 KGHSH, CDR2 LQKENI. The J segment lost 7 bases and the V segment lost 6 bases, leaving 21 bases of the junction unmatched. The CDR3 here is CASSHDRQGTLVGANVLTF. CDR3 nucleotide sequence: TGTGCCAGCTCGCATGATAGACAGGGAACCCTAGTTGGAGCCAACGTCCTGACTTTC.

This chain uses TRBV7-8 with TRBJ2-1, with D perhaps TRBD1 (6 bases). Germline values: CDR1 SGHVS, CDR2 FQNEAQ. Trimming removed 2 bases from V and 6 bases from J, with 8 bases in between. This CDR3 contains 13 residues. CDR3 protein: CASSLLGGNEQFF. In DNA, the CDR3 is TGTGCCAGCAGCTTACTAGGGGGCAATGAGCAGTTCTTC.